A single sample gave rise to the 8 T cell receptor beta chains below, sequenced in a study of T cell changes during pregnancy in multiple sclerosis. Assay: immunoSEQ multiplex PCR; the TCRdb copy retains only in-frame clones and omits some. Altogether fewer than 40,000 clones are present, 90% to 95% being singletons, with the ten largest covering around 0.33%. This specimen consisted of CD4+ T cells from peripheral blood mononuclear cells, obtained after pregnancy. These receptors were obtained from a female donor with multiple sclerosis, enrolled in a pregnancy study.

The V call is TRBV5-1, the J call TRBJ2-2; 7 positions agree with TRBD1. There are 17 residues in the CDR3. CDR1 is SGHRS and CDR2 is YFSETQ in the germline V gene. V was pared by 5 bases and J by 5 bases, with 15 bases of the junction left unmatched. The DNA of the CDR3 is TGCGCCAGCAGTTGGGACGGTAAAAGGGGGCAAACCGGGGAGCTGTTTTTT. Residues: CASSWDGKRGQTGELFF.

The chain recombines TRBV5-4 with TRBJ2-1; 7 positions agree with TRBD1. Losses at the gene ends were 0 bases for V and 7 bases for J; bases not matched to a gene: 7. The CDR3 is 15 amino acids. The germline gives CDR1 SGHNT, CDR2 YYREEE (reference sequence). CDR3 in amino acids: CASSLEQGKGNEQFF. DNA of the CDR3: TGTGCCAGCAGCTTGGAACAGGGGAAGGGGAATGAGCAGTTCTTC.

The genes are TRBV5-3 and TRBJ2-7; 8 bases map to TRBD1. TRBV5-3 carries the ORF label, with uncertain function. The CDR3 is 14 residues long. V shed 1 base and J 4 bases; nucleotides not matched to a gene: 4. For the CDR3, the DNA is TGTGCCAGAAGCTTGCAGGGGGCTATGTACGAGCAGTACTTC. Protein sequence: CARSLQGAMYEQYF.

V is TRBV18 and J is TRBJ1-2; 7 bases are a match to TRBD1. J was trimmed by 3 bases and V by 4 bases; bases with no gene match: 14. The CDR3 covers 17 residues. The germline gives CDR1 KGHSH, CDR2 LQKENI. The DNA of the CDR3 is TGTGCCAGCTCACTAAAGCCGGGACAGCATGGAGACTATGGCTACACCTTC. As protein: CASSLKPGQHGDYGYTF.

The chain has TRBV11-2 and TRBJ2-5, with 8 bases that match TRBD2. Trimming cost V 1 base and J 5 bases; bases outside gene matches: 12. CDR1 is SGHAT, CDR2 FQNNGV, per germline. The length of the CDR3 is 17 residues. CDR3 region: CASSLGVRGGVGETQYF. In DNA, the CDR3 is TGTGCCAGCAGCTTAGGGGTTCGGGGGGGGGTGGGTGAGACCCAGTACTTC.

The chain couples TRBV18 to TRBJ1-1; D is undetermined. Germline values: CDR1 KGHSH, CDR2 LQKENI. The V and J ends lost 4 bases and 3 bases respectively, with 15 bases between them. The CDR3 totals 15 residues. CDR3: CASSLLGPRDTEAFF. The DNA of the CDR3 is TGTGCCAGCTCACTTCTTGGCCCTCGGGACACTGAAGCTTTCTTT.

The V call is TRBV25-1, the J call TRBJ2-5; 11 positions match TRBD2. Germline CDR1 and CDR2: MGHDK and SYGVNS. The length of the CDR3 is 15 residues. J lost 6 bases, V lost 4 bases, and 7 bases had no gene match. The CDR3, as DNA: TGTGCCAGCAGTGTCCTTAGCGGGGGGGCAAAGACCCAGTACTTC. Its translation is CASSVLSGGAKTQYF.

V gene TRBV4-1 combines with J gene TRBJ2-5; 9 bases fit TRBD2. With V trimmed by 1 base and J by 2 bases, 11 bases remained unmatched. Per the germline V gene, CDR1 is MGHRA and CDR2 is YSYEKL. This CDR3 comprises 18 residues. The CDR3 bases are TGCGCCAGCAGCCAAGTTAATCTAGCGGGGATAATACAAGAGACCCAGTACTTC. Encoded protein: CASSQVNLAGIIQETQYF.